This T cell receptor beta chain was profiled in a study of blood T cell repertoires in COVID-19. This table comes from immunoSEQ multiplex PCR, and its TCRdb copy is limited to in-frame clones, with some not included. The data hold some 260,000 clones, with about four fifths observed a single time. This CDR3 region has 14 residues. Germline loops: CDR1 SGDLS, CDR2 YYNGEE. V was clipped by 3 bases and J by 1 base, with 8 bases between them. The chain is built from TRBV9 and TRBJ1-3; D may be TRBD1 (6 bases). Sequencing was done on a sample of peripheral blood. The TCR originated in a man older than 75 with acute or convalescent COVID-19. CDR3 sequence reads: CASSGGQSGNTIYF. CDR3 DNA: TGTGCCAGCAGCGGTGGACAGTCTGGAAACACCATATATTTT.